This T cell receptor beta chain was captured by sequencing in a study of breast tumors, draining lymph nodes, adjacent tissues listed by TCRdb under 2016. About the study as a whole: Breast cancer patients provided tumor, adjacent nontumor tissue and axillary lymph nodes, and the study compared the TCR beta repertoires across these three sources. The study was designed to assess the relationships and possible T-cell exchange between tumor, surrounding tissue and draining lymph node repertoires in human breast cancer. Points the paper makes about the study in general: A scenario in which most tumor T cells derive from the lymph node and then expand within tumor tissue was judged to be consistent with the data. Tumors showed preferential V and J gene usage, and their T-cell repertoire diversity fell below that of lymph nodes yet above that of nontumor tissue. Rather than being directly demonstrated, the conclusion that tumor T cells originate in lymph nodes was presented as consistent with a hypothesis. In luminal-like breast cancer, tumor and nontumor tissue repertoires resembled each other significantly more than in basal-like breast cancer.

Including cysteine and phenylalanine, the CDR3 has 11 amino acids. Only the CDR3 DNA stays, 33 bases, in frame from base 1. V is pared back by 2 bases and J by 5 bases, with 2 bases lying between the germline termini. For CDR1 and CDR2, the germline V gene lists MNHEY and SVGAGI. TCRdb names Illumina HiSeq 2000 as the instrument used. TCR beta chain libraries were generated by multiplex PCR amplification. High-throughput sequencing was used to analyze the amplified TCR beta chain products. TCRdb reworked the public reads: Q25 trimming with fastp, MiXCR clone assembly, productive beta chains retained. Under each unique CDR3 protein, matching rows form one entry showing the most common genes and DNA. This sample holds some 19,000 distinct CDR3 sequences; roughly 50% were observed only once. The top ten hold under 8.5% of the sample. This clonotype counts as medium-sized (0.01 to 0.1%). Its antigen is still unknown. There are no base qualities to consult, and no much larger clone falls within one base.

The sample was breast tumor tissue. In this chain, TRBV6-5 is recombined with TRBJ2-3, with the D gene call left open. This TCR was recovered from a female donor with breast cancer. Some clones in this sample may be carry-over from other donors' samples. The DNA reads TGTGCCAGCAGTTACGGAGATACGCAGTATTTT. Its protein reads: CASSYGDTQYF.